This record concerns one TCR beta chain sequence. Its antigen is currently unknown. It may be a read error: a sequence one base away is much more abundant. From germline, CDR1 is ENHRY and CDR2 SYGVKD. This CDR3 is built from 15 residues. These data originate in a study of glioma-infiltrating T cells. Study results and caveats: Non-neoplastic patients had below-expected tissue-blood divergence, while all gliomas exceeded expectation.

Using RNA template, CDR3s of TCR alpha and beta were amplified with iRepertoire arm-PCR. Via MiXCR, TCRdb re-called the multiplex PCR reads, giving one row per CDR3 protein. This sample carries 150,000 to 200,000 distinct CDR3 sequences, more than 35% of them seen once, and the ten largest clones take roughly 5.4%. This TCR derives from a human donor with low-grade glioma or glioblastoma, undergoing nonglioma brain surgery, or in good health (not recorded which). Input material: glioma tissue, nonneoplastic brain tissue, or PBMCs (not recorded which). The chain combines TRBV10-3 with TRBJ2-1; the D is unclear. The CDR3 loop reads CAISESNNRVDEKFF. In DNA, the CDR3 is TGTGCCATCAGTGAGTCGAATAATCGGGTTGATGAGAAGTTCTTC.